This T cell receptor beta chain was documented in a study of shared clonotypes between healthy human individuals. The study, taken as a whole, reports: Non-shared clonotypes were found to have lower generation probabilities than the clonotypes that were shared by all four of the sorted-subset donors.

Comments on this clone: What it recognizes is unknown.

Naive CD8 cells, CD45RO-negative and positively selected for CCR7, excluded terminally differentiated effector memory CD45RA+ cells. Profiled with immunoSEQ multiplex PCR; TCRdb holds only in-frame clones, not every one. The sample carries roughly 2,000,000 clones, about 95% recorded once. The CDR3 has 12 amino acids. Germline V gene sequence: CDR1 SEHNR, CDR2 FQNEAQ (reference sequence). The ends were cut back, 0 bases at V and 13 bases at J, with 10 bases in the middle. Material for sequencing was naive CD8+ T cells sorted from blood. This sequence originates from a man aged 18 to 30 in good health. The chain joins TRBV7-9 to TRBJ2-1; perhaps TRBD1 as D (7 bases). The CDR3 DNA is TGTGCCAGCAGCTTAGCAGGAGGGGGCCAGTTCTTC. This translates into CASSLAGGGQFF. Full variable domain (remainder filled in from reference TRBV7-9 and TRBJ2-1): DTGVSQNPRHKITKRGQNVTFRCDPISEHNRLYWYRQTLGQGPEFLTYFQNEAQLEKSRLLSDRFSAERPKGSFSTLEIQRTEQGDSAMYLCASSLAGGGQFFGPGTRLTVL.